These T cell receptor beta chains were read from a single sample in a study of shared clonotypes between healthy human individuals. Some clones are missing from TCRdb's copy, which holds only in-frame ones; the method was immunoSEQ multiplex PCR. The table lists fewer than 850,000 clones, about two thirds of them singletons. Material: memory CD4+ T cells sorted from blood. The source of these receptors is a woman younger than 45 in good health. The CDR3 runs from the conserved cysteine through the conserved F or W. Each record gives: V gene, D gene, J gene, clone size, CDR3 DNA, CDR3 protein. D genes are given only for firm matches. Rows give clone size only sometimes, using once, few, many, or a class for an expanded clone.

>TRBV23-1|-|TRBJ1-4|-
TGCGCCAGCAGTAAGGGCCCTAAGAGAACTAATGAAAAACTGTTTTTT
CASSKGPKRTNEKLFF
>TRBV15|-|TRBJ1-1|-
TGTGCCACCAGCAGATTCACAGTGAACACTGAAGCTTTCTTT
CATSRFTVNTEAFF
>TRBV19|-|TRBJ1-4|-
TGTGCCAGTAGTATTGGGAGGAGAAATGAAAAACTGTTTTTT
CASSIGRRNEKLFF
>TRBV9|TRBD1|TRBJ2-2|-
TGTGCCAGCAGCGCCCCCGGGACAGGGGGCTCAGGGGAGCTGTTTTTT
CASSAPGTGGSGELFF
>TRBV28|-|TRBJ1-2|-
TGTGCCAGCAGTTTATCCGCACAACAGGGAATGACCTTC
CASSLSAQQGMTF
>TRBV9|-|TRBJ2-3|-
TGTGCCAGCAGCGTTCGGAGTCTAGGTACGCAGTATTTT
CASSVRSLGTQYF
>TRBV9|-|TRBJ2-5|-
TGTGCCAGCAGCGTAGGGCCCCCGGAGACCCAGTACTTC
CASSVGPPETQYF
>TRBV14|-|TRBJ2-7|-
TGTGCCAGCAGCCAGGTTAATCACTACGAGCAGTACTTC
CASSQVNHYEQYF
>TRBV5-1|-|TRBJ2-3|-
TGCGCCAGTACCACCGGGACAGCGGGGGTTACGCAGTATTTT
CASTTGTAGVTQYF
>TRBV2|-|TRBJ2-7|-
TGTGCCAGCATGTGGACGGAGGGAACCTACGAGCAGTACTTC
CASMWTEGTYEQYF
>TRBV7-9|-|TRBJ1-2|once
TGTGCCAGCAGCCGGGACGGCCACTATGGCTACACCTTC
CASSRDGHYGYTF
>TRBV5-1|-|TRBJ1-2|-
TGCGCCAGCAGCCCGGGCCTAGGGTATGGCTACACCTTC
CASSPGLGYGYTF
>TRBV5-6|-|TRBJ2-7|-
TGTGCCAGCAGCTTGGGGCTGGGAACAAGCTCCTACGAGCAGTACTTC
CASSLGLGTSSYEQYF
>TRBV7-9|-|TRBJ2-7|few
TGTGCCAGCAGCTTATCTGAAACAGAGCAGTACTTC
CASSLSETEQYF
>TRBV18|TRBD1|TRBJ1-2|many
TGTGCCAGCTCACTCCAACCGGGACAGGGGCCGGGCATTGGTGGCTACACCTTC
CASSLQPGQGPGIGGYTF
>TRBV21-1|-|TRBJ1-1|-
TGTGCCAGCAGCAAAGAAGAGCACACAGGAGGCTCCACTGAAGCTTTCTTT
CASSKEEHTGGSTEAFF
>TRBV5-1|TRBD2|TRBJ2-7|-
TGCGCCAGCAGCTTGGTATCGGGACTAGCGGGATCCCTCAGCTCCTACGAGCAGTACTTC
CASSLVSGLAGSLSSYEQYF
>TRBV5-4|-|TRBJ1-4|few
TGTGCCAGCAGCCCCAACCTACAGGACTCTGTCGAAAAACTGTTTTTT
CASSPNLQDSVEKLFF
>TRBV27|-|TRBJ1-1|-
TGTGCCAGCAGTTTATTGACGGGAAGGAACACTGAAGCTTTCTTT
CASSLLTGRNTEAFF
>TRBV25-1|TRBD1|TRBJ2-7|-
TGTGCCAGCAGTGAGTCTGCAGGGGGCTACGAGCAGTACTTC
CASSESAGGYEQYF
>TRBV7-7|-|TRBJ2-7|-
TGTGCCAGCAGCCCCTCCCCCGATGGCTACGAGCAGTACTTC
CASSPSPDGYEQYF
>TRBV12-1|-|TRBJ2-5|-
TGTGCCAGCAGCTCGCAAGGACTAGCGGGAAGAAAAGAGACCCAGTACTTC
CASSSQGLAGRKETQYF
>TRBV6-6|-|TRBJ1-2|once
TGTGCCAGCAGTTACCGGGACGGAAGCTATGGCTACACCTTC
CASSYRDGSYGYTF
>TRBV7-8|-|TRBJ2-5|-
TGTGCCAGCAGCTTAGGGAGGGACTTAAAAGAGACCCAGTACTTC
CASSLGRDLKETQYF
>TRBV6-5|-|TRBJ1-5|-
TGTGCCAGCAGGTACAGGCATGGGGATCAGCCCCAGCATTTT
CASRYRHGDQPQHF
>TRBV7-2|-|TRBJ2-5|few
TGTGCCAGCAGCTTAGACCCGACTAGTACTGAGACCCAGTACTTC
CASSLDPTSTETQYF
>TRBV7-2|-|TRBJ2-7|-
TGTGCCAGCAGCTCCCTGGGACTGGACCAGGACGAGCAGTACTTC
CASSSLGLDQDEQYF
>TRBV18|TRBD1|TRBJ1-3|-
TGTGCCAGCTCACCGACTGGGACAGGGGGCTACGGAAACACCATATATTTT
CASSPTGTGGYGNTIYF
>TRBV5-1|TRBD2|TRBJ2-1|few
TGCGCCAGCAGCTTACGGACTAGCGGCCGGGATGAGCAGTTCTTC
CASSLRTSGRDEQFF
>TRBV28|-|TRBJ1-5|few
TGTGCCAGCAGTTCCCCGACGGGGCGTAATTTT
CASSSPTGRNF
>TRBV2|-|TRBJ1-1|-
TGTGCCAGCACCGGGGACAACACTGAAGCTTTCTTT
CASTGDNTEAFF
>TRBV4-1|-|TRBJ2-1|-
TGCGCCAGCAGCCAAGTGCGCAATGAGCAGTTCTTC
CASSQVRNEQFF
>TRBV18|-|TRBJ1-2|many
TGTGCCAGCTCACCTGAGGGGAGTCATGGCTACACCTTC
CASSPEGSHGYTF
>TRBV28|-|TRBJ2-7|-
TGTGCCAGCAGTTTCCCAAGCTCCTACGAGCAGTACTTC
CASSFPSSYEQYF
>TRBV5-1|TRBD2|TRBJ2-5|-
TGCGCCAGCAGCGCGGGACTAGCGGACCAAGAGACCCAGTACTTC
CASSAGLADQETQYF
>TRBV29-1|TRBD2|TRBJ2-2|-
TGCGGCGGGGGGACAGGGGAGCTGTTTTTT
CGGGTGELFF
>TRBV7-2|TRBD2|TRBJ2-1|-
TGTGCCAGCAGGTTTGCGGGGGGCTCCTACAATGAGCAGTTCTTC
CASRFAGGSYNEQFF
>TRBV7-2|TRBD2|TRBJ2-7|once
TGTGCCAGCAGCGCGCCAGCGGGAACCTCCTACGAGCAGTACTTC
CASSAPAGTSYEQYF
>TRBV5-4|-|TRBJ2-1|-
TGTGCCAGCAGCACGGAGCCCAGCTCCTACAATGAGCAGTTCTTC
CASSTEPSSYNEQFF
>TRBV6-4|-|TRBJ1-1|-
TGTGCCTCGACAGCCGGGGGGAACACTGAAGCTTTCTTT
CASTAGGNTEAFF
>TRBV5-1|-|TRBJ2-5|-
TGCGCCAGCAGCTTCCAAGCAGAAGAGACCCAGTACTTC
CASSFQAEETQYF
>TRBV5-6|-|TRBJ2-7|few
TGTGCCAGCAGCTTGCTGGACAGCACCTACGAGCAGTACTTC
CASSLLDSTYEQYF
>TRBV9|-|TRBJ2-3|-
TGTGCCAGCAGCGTGCCAGGGTACTCAGATACGCAGTATTTT
CASSVPGYSDTQYF
>TRBV5-6|-|TRBJ2-1|-
TGTGCCAGCAGCTGGGGTAGACAGAGCAATGAGCAGTTCTTC
CASSWGRQSNEQFF
>TRBV28|-|TRBJ2-7|-
TGTGCCAGCAGTTTATCTCGGATGGGGTCCTACGAGCAGTACTTC
CASSLSRMGSYEQYF
>TRBV28|-|TRBJ2-3|-
TGTGCCAGCAGTTTACTATTGGATACGCAGTATTTT
CASSLLLDTQYF
>TRBV19|-|TRBJ1-2|few
TGTGCCAGTAGTGTCCCCTTACGACCCAACTATGGCTACACCTTC
CASSVPLRPNYGYTF
>TRBV6-1|-|TRBJ1-3|-
TGTGCCAGCAGTGAGGGGGGGACTGGAAACACCATATATTTT
CASSEGGTGNTIYF
>TRBV6-5|-|TRBJ1-1|-
TGTGCCAGCAGTTACGGCCTCCATGGCGGAGAAGCTTTCTTT
CASSYGLHGGEAFF
>TRBV11-2|-|TRBJ2-5|once
TGTGCCAGCAGCTTAGGTTTCTCTTCTCGCGTAGGGCAAGAGACCCAGTACTTC
CASSLGFSSRVGQETQYF
>TRBV7-3|TRBD2|TRBJ2-3|-
TGTGCCAGCAGCTTGACTAGCGGGAGAGATACGCAGTATTTT
CASSLTSGRDTQYF
>TRBV2|-|TRBJ2-7|few
TGTGCCAGCTCACGGGCGAACGAGCAGTACTTC
CASSRANEQYF
>TRBV2|TRBD2|TRBJ2-7|-
TGTGCCAGCAAGGCGGGACTAGCGCTCTACGAGCAGTACTTC
CASKAGLALYEQYF
>TRBV5-1|-|TRBJ2-5|-
TGCGCCAGCAGTGGGTTTATCGGAGAGACCCAGTACTTC
CASSGFIGETQYF
>TRBV27|TRBD1|TRBJ1-5|-
TGTGCCAGCGGCCAAAACAGGGGGGCAAATCAGCCCCAGCATTTT
CASGQNRGANQPQHF